The entry below describes one TCR beta chain. CDR3 length equals 13 residues. Germline values: CDR1 LNHDA, CDR2 SQIVND (reference sequence). V lost 7 bases, J lost 1 base, and 5 bases lay in between. This specimen comes from a study of shared clonotypes between healthy human individuals. In the original workflow: In the immunoSEQ data, sequences were junction-only and lacked quality scores, so filtering differed. Clones were read by immunoSEQ multiplex PCR, and TCRdb kept only the in-frame ones, dropping some. D and trimming were read from the DNA, whereas the V and J calls and clone size are those reported in that table. The sample yields 730,000 or so clones, about three quarters seen once.

The receptor was isolated from a woman in her thirties in good health. Sequences were obtained from memory CD4+ T cells sorted from blood. Described subset: CD45RA-negative fraction. The rearrangement uses TRBV19 and TRBJ2-6; D unclear. The CDR3 is CASIRSGANVLTF. The CDR3 DNA sequence: TGTGCCAGTATTAGATCTGGGGCCAACGTCCTGACTTTC.